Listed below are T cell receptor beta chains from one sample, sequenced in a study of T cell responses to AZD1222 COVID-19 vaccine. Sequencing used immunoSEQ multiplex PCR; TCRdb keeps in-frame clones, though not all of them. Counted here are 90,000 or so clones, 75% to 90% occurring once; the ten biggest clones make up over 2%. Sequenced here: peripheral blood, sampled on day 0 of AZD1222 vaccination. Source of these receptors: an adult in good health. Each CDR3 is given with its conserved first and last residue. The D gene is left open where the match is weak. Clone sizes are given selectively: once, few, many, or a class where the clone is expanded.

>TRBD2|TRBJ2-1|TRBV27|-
TGTGCCAGCAGTTTAATACGGGAGGGATACAATGAGCAGTTCTTC
CASSLIREGYNEQFF
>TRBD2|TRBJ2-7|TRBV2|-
TGTGCCACCGGGCCGGGACTAGCGGGACAGCAGTACTTC
CATGPGLAGQQYF
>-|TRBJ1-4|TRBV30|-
TGTGCCTGGAGTAGAAATGAAAAACTGTTTTTT
CAWSRNEKLFF
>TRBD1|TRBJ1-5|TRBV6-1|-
TGTGCCAGCAGTGATGGTGGACAGGAGCCCCAGCATTTT
CASSDGGQEPQHF
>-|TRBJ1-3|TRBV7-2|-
TGTGCCAGCAGCTTCTTTGGAAACACCATATATTTT
CASSFFGNTIYF
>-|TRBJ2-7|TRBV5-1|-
TGCGCCAGCAGCTTGGGGGGTGGGCCGTACGAGCAGTACTTC
CASSLGGGPYEQYF
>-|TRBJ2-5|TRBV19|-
TGTGCCAGTAGTATTGGACAAGAGACCCAGTACTTC
CASSIGQETQYF
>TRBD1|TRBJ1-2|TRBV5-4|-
TGTGCCAGCAGTACGGGACAGGCCGCTAACTATGGCTACACCTTC
CASSTGQAANYGYTF
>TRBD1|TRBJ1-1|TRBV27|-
TGTGCCAGCAGCCGATGGGGGACAGGGGGCACTGAAGCTTTCTTT
CASSRWGTGGTEAFF
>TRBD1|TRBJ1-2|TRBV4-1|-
TGCGCCAGCAGCCACATGGACAGGGGGCTGTATGGCTACACCTTC
CASSHMDRGLYGYTF
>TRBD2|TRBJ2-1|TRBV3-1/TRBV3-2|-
TGTGCCAGCAGCCCTTGGGCTAGCGGGGGGAATGAGCAGTTCTTC
CASSPWASGGNEQFF
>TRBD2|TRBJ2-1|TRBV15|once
TGTGCCACCAGCTTTAATAGCGGGAGCGATGAGCAGTTCTTC
CATSFNSGSDEQFF
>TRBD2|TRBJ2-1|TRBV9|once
TGTGCCAGCAGCGTGCTAGCGGGGGACAATGAGCAGTTCTTC
CASSVLAGDNEQFF
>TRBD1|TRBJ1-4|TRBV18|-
TGTGCCAGCTCACCTACGGACAGGGAGGCGGAAAAACTGTTTTTT
CASSPTDREAEKLFF
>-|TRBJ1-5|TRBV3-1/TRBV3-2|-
TGTGCCAGCAGCCAGGGGGCAAAACAGCCCCAGCATTTT
CASSQGAKQPQHF
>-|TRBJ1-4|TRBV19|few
TGTGCCAGTAGAAAGGTTCAGGGAAGGGGCGAAAAACTGTTTTTT
CASRKVQGRGEKLFF
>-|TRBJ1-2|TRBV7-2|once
TGTGCCAGCAGCCCCCACACGGGTGGCTACACCTTC
CASSPHTGGYTF
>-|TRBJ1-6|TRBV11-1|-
TGTGCCAGCAGCCCTGGGCCAGGGGACGGTTCACCCCTCCACTTT
CASSPGPGDGSPLHF
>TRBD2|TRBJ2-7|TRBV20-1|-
TGCAGTGCTAGTGGCGGGAGTCTCTACGAGCAGTACTTC
CSASGGSLYEQYF
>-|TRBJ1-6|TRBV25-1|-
TGTGCCAGCAGCAACAGAGAGTGGAATTCACCCCTCCACTTT
CASSNREWNSPLHF
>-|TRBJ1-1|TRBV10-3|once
TGTGCCATCAGCCTATCCCGGGAGACTGAAGCTTTCTTT
CAISLSRETEAFF
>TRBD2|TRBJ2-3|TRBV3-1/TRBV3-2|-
TGTGCCAGCAGCCAAGACCGGGGGGTTCTCACAGATACGCAGTATTTT
CASSQDRGVLTDTQYF
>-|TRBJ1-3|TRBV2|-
TGTGCCAGCAGTGAACTTTACAGCTCTGGAAACACCATATATTTT
CASSELYSSGNTIYF
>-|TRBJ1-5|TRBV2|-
TGTGCCAGCAGTGAAGGGCAGAACGTTCGGCCCCAGCATTTT
CASSEGQNVRPQHF
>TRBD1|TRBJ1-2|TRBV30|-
TGTGCCTGGAGTGCTGGGGGACAGGGGGACTATGGCTACACCTTC
CAWSAGGQGDYGYTF
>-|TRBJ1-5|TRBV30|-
TGTGCCTGGAGTGTGATTACAGGATTAAATCAGCCCCAGCATTTT
CAWSVITGLNQPQHF
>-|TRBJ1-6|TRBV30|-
TGTGCCTGGAGTTCTGGTGGAGGTTCACCCCTCCACTTT
CAWSSGGGSPLHF
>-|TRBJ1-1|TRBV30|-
TGTGCCTGGAGTACAATGAACACTGAAGCTTTCTTT
CAWSTMNTEAFF
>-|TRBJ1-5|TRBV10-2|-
TGCGCCAGCCGCGGGAACAGGAACAATCAGCCCCAGCATTTT
CASRGNRNNQPQHF
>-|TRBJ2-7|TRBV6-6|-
TGTGCCAGCAGTTACGAGGACTACGAGCAGTACTTC
CASSYEDYEQYF
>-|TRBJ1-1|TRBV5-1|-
TGCGCCAGCAGTGTGAACACTGAAGCTTTCTTT
CASSVNTEAFF
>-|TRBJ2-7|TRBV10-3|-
TGTGCCATCAGTGAGTCTAGGGTGATATCCACCTACGAGCAGTACTTC
CAISESRVISTYEQYF
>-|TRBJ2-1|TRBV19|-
TGTGCCAGTAGTATCTTTGGAGGTTTTTCCTACAATGAGCAGTTCTTC
CASSIFGGFSYNEQFF
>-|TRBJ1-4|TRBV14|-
TGTGCCAGCAGCCGCGGACAGAATGAAAAACTGTTTTTT
CASSRGQNEKLFF
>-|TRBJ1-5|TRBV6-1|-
TGTGCCAGCAGTGAAGCGGAGGAGAATCAGCCCCAGCATTTT
CASSEAEENQPQHF
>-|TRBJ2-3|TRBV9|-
TGTGCCAGCAGCGTACTGGGGGGCCTGACAGATACGCAGTATTTT
CASSVLGGLTDTQYF
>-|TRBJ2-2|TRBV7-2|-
TGTGCCAGCAGCTTCTTCGACGGGGAGCTGTTTTTT
CASSFFDGELFF
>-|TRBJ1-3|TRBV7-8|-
TGTGCCAGCAGCTTAGCGGTAGACTCTGGAAACACCATATATTTT
CASSLAVDSGNTIYF
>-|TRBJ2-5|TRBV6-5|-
TGTGCCAGCAGTTACCTAGACGGAGAGACCCAGTACTTC
CASSYLDGETQYF
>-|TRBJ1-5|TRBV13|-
TGTGCCAGCAGCTTACTGGACAATCAGCCCCAGCATTTT
CASSLLDNQPQHF
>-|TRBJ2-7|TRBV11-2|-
TGTGCCAGCAGCTTAGCAGCGCTCGAGCAGTACTTC
CASSLAALEQYF
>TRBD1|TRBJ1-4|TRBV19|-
TGTGCCAGTAGTATAGGCCAGGGGGCGACTAATGAAAAACTGTTTTTT
CASSIGQGATNEKLFF
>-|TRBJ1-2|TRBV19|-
TGTGCCAGTAGTATTGGGGTCGGCTACACCTTC
CASSIGVGYTF
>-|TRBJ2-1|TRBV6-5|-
TGTGCCAGCTCCATGGGGCCCTCCTACAATGAGCAGTTCTTC
CASSMGPSYNEQFF
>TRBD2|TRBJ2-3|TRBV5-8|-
TGTGCCAGCAGCTTGGGTAGCGGGACAGATACGCAGTATTTT
CASSLGSGTDTQYF
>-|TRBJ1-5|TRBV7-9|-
TGTGCCAGCAGCTTAGAGGGGGTATCGGGCCAGCCCCAGCATTTT
CASSLEGVSGQPQHF
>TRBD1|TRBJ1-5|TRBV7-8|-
TGTGCCAGCAGCTTGACAGGGGTCGATCAGCCCCAGCATTTT
CASSLTGVDQPQHF
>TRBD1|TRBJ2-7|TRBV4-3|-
TGCGCCAGCAGCCCAGGGACAGGATTCTACGAGCAGTACTTC
CASSPGTGFYEQYF
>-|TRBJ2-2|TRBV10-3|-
TGTGCCGGCTCGGGTGAGGGCGGGGAGCTGTTTTTT
CAGSGEGGELFF
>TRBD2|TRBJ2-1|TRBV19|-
TGTGCCAGTAGTATAGATCTGGGACTAGCGGGAGATGAGCAGTTCTTC
CASSIDLGLAGDEQFF
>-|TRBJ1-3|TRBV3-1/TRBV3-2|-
TGTGCCTTGTCCGTTAACTCAACTCGATTGAGATACTCTGGAAACACCATATATTTT
CALSVNSTRLRYSGNTIYF
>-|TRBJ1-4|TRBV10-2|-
TGCGCCAGCCGTACGGCGGGTGGGGAAAAACTGTTTTTT
CASRTAGGEKLFF
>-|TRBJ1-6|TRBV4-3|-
TGCGCCAGCAGCCAACAAGGGGCAGAACCCTATAATTCACCCCTCCACTTT
CASSQQGAEPYNSPLHF
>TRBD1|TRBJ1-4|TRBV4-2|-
TGTGCCAGCAGCCAGGGAGGACAGGGGGCGCATGAAAAACTGTTTTTT
CASSQGGQGAHEKLFF
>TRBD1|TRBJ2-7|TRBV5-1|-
TGCGCCAGCAGCCGGACCGGGACAGGGGTCTACGAGCAGTACTTC
CASSRTGTGVYEQYF
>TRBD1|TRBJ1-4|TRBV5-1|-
TGCGCCAGCAGCTTGATTGGGACAGGGAACGAAAAACTGTTTTTT
CASSLIGTGNEKLFF
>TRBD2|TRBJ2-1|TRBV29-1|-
TGCAGCGTTGAAGGGCTAGCGGACTACAATGAGCAGTTCTTC
CSVEGLADYNEQFF
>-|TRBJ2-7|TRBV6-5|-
TGTGCCAGCAGTTATAGTGCAGGGTACAAGGGGGAGCAGTACTTC
CASSYSAGYKGEQYF
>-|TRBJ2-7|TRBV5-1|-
TGCGCCAGCAGCCAAGACAGGTCCTACGAGCAGTACTTC
CASSQDRSYEQYF